These 9 T cell receptor beta chains were sequenced from one sample in a study of cytomegalovirus exposure and HLA in healthy donors (dated by TCRdb to about 2017). Libraries came from the immunoSEQ multiplex PCR assay. For the multiplex PCR, a mixture combining 60 forward primers for TCR Vbeta segments and 13 reverse primers for TCR Jbeta segments was used. Held by TCRdb, this immuneACCESS table contains in-frame sequences only and omits some clones. Under half of the omission traces to an unresolved V gene where checked; the cause of the rest is unknown. Counted in this sample were 200,000 to 250,000 clones; roughly 80% of them appeared once. Roughly 16% of the sample comes from the top ten. The specimen sequenced was PBMCs. The source is a middle-aged man in good health and CMV-seronegative.

Only a few counts were recorded for this clone. The chain joins TRBV2 to TRBJ2-7, with 7 positions matching TRBD1. V lost 5 bases, J lost 2 bases, and 12 bases stayed unmatched. CDR1 is SNHLY, CDR2 FYNNEI, per germline. This CDR3 has 16 amino acids. In nucleotides, the CDR3 is TGTGCCAGCAGTATCTCCGGGACAGTCTTACCCTACGAGCAGTACTTC. As protein: CASSISGTVLPYEQYF.

This clone was counted a few times. The chain uses TRBV6-1 and TRBJ1-3; D call uncertain. Germline V gives CDR1 MNHNS, CDR2 SASEGT. The CDR3 sequence is 15 residues long. V shed 5 bases and J shed 1 base, with 12 bases lying between them. CDR3 DNA sequence: TGTGCCAGCAGTCCCCCCCCCGTGTCTGGAAACACCATATATTTT. Protein sequence: CASSPPPVSGNTIYF.

The rearrangement joins TRBV5-1 to TRBJ1-2; D is uncertain. The CDR3 extends over 12 amino acids. The V gene's germline CDR1 is SGHRS and CDR2 YFSETQ. V gave up 0 bases and J gave up 11 bases, with 11 bases separating them. For the CDR3, the DNA is TGCGCCAGCAGCTTGGCCTCAGGCGGGTACACCTTC. Translating gives CASSLASGGYTF.

J is TRBJ2-3 and V is TRBV7-8; TRBD2 aligns across 8 bases. CDR3 length: 17 residues. Trimming at V came to 0 bases and at J to 1 base, leaving 6 bases not matched to a gene. Germline V gives CDR1 SGHVS, CDR2 FQNEAQ. This chain's CDR3 is CASSLARGGLGTDTQYF. The CDR3 DNA is TGTGCCAGCAGCTTAGCCCGGGGGGGCCTTGGCACAGATACGCAGTATTTT.

V usage is TRBV5-1 and J usage is TRBJ1-1; 8 nucleotides match TRBD1. Germline loops: CDR1 SGHRS, CDR2 YFSETQ. The ends lost 5 bases at V and 4 bases at J; junction bases unmatched: 25. CDR3 length equals 20 residues. The CDR3 protein is CASRNGRTDRGIRPGTEAFF. CDR3 coding DNA: TGCGCCAGCAGGAATGGACGGACCGACAGGGGCATACGCCCCGGCACTGAAGCTTTCTTT.

The chain joins TRBV12-5 to TRBJ1-6; D gene ambiguous. CDR1 is LGHNT, CDR2 FRNRAP, per germline. Deletions cut 5 bases from V and 10 bases from J, with 12 bases between. The CDR3 loop spans 13 amino acids. In nucleotides, the CDR3 is TGTGCTAGTGGTGCCTTTCGGGAATCACCCCTCCACTTT. This sequence encodes CASGAFRESPLHF.

This chain links TRBV10-1 with TRBJ2-7; TRBD2 matches at 9 bases. CDR1 is WNHNN and CDR2 is SYGVQD in the germline V gene (reference sequence). V dropped 5 bases and J dropped 7; count of bases not matched to a gene: 3. This CDR3 has 12 amino acids. This chain's CDR3 is CASSTLAGEQYF. CDR3 sequence (DNA): TGCGCCAGCAGTACCCTAGCGGGGGAGCAGTACTTC.

This clone was counted a single time. The chain has TRBV6-5 and TRBJ1-4; D is possibly TRBD1 (5 bases). The CDR3 runs to 14 residues. Germline V gene data show CDR1 as MNHEY and CDR2 as SVGAGI. The V end lost 2 bases, the J end lost 4 bases, and 8 bases lay between the germline ends. The CDR3 DNA is TGTGCCAGCAGTTACACGGGGGTTAATGAAAAACTGTTTTTT. It translates to CASSYTGVNEKLFF.

This clone was seen a handful of times. The chain employs TRBV7-6 and TRBJ2-2, with TRBD1 identical over 12 bases. The CDR3 has 19 residues. Germline loops: CDR1 SGHVS, CDR2 FNYEAQ. J gave up 6 bases and V 1 base, and 12 bases lay outside the gene matches. The CDR3 reads CASSLEKGQGALFAGELFF. Written as DNA, the CDR3 is TGTGCCAGCAGCTTAGAAAAGGGACAGGGGGCCTTGTTTGCCGGGGAGCTGTTTTTT.